This TCR beta chain emerged from a study of T cells after yellow fever vaccination. Study summary: SMART-Seq v4 Ultra Low Input served to prepare low-cell-number fractions.

MiXCR was run by TCRdb on the 5' RACE reads, yielding one entry per CDR3 protein. The data contain about 300,000 distinct CDR3 sequences, around 6.8% of them singletons. CDR3 length: 14 amino acids. The ends were cut back, 1 base at V and 4 bases at J, with 10 bases in the middle. Germline CDR1 and CDR2: SGHTA and FQGNSA. The clonotype comes from a man between 18 and 29 years old who received the YFV17D yellow fever vaccine. The chain has TRBV7-2 and TRBJ1-2, with D possibly TRBD1 on 5 matching bases. The specimen was PBMCs, collected about 49 days after the first yellow fever vaccination. In DNA form, the CDR3 reads TGTGCCAGCAGCTTAGGGAGGGGAGCCTATGGCTACACCTTC. Translation: CASSLGRGAYGYTF.